This T cell receptor beta chain came from a study of human T cells and chemical hapten exposure. Study at large: 0.01% DPC was applied to the upper back in patch tests, which were read at 6 days.

Library preparation tagged each individual cDNA molecule with a unique molecular identifier. TCRdb passed the RACE reads through MiXCR, listing each CDR3 protein once. The data contain around 75,000 distinct CDR3 sequences, over 9% of them singletons. The CDR3 contains 14 residues. J gave up 5 bases and V 6 bases, and 6 bases lay outside the gene matches. Stated time point: patch test 2, 6 weeks after DPC sensitization. Treatment meaning: therapeutic diphenylcyclopropenone sensitization with weekly scalp DPC. The sample holds a few counts of this clonotype. Its matching antigen is unknown. Whole-study results and caveats: With patch test score, the counts of PT1 expanded TCRs showed a positive correlation.

The V call is TRBV12-3 or TRBV12-4, the J call TRBJ2-5, with 10 bases matching TRBD2. Source: whole blood, taken in connection with sensitization to the hapten diphenylcyclopropenone (DPC). The receptor was isolated from a woman aged 50 to 60 with alopecia areata. Some clones in this sample may be carry-over from other donors' samples. In DNA form, the CDR3 reads TGTGCCAGCAGCCCCGGGACTAGCGAGGAGACCCAGTACTTC. Translating gives CASSPGTSEETQYF.